This TCR beta chain was profiled in a study of beta chain features in type 1 diabetes. Study-level results: For cells with high TCR expression, cDNA sequencing could yield over-representation. Among all four CD4+ subsets, Type 1 diabetes patients had TCRB CDR3s that were moderately but significantly shorter.

Since all of the isolated RNA was reverse transcribed, expressed TCRB transcripts were what got sequenced. Sequencing used immunoSEQ multiplex PCR; TCRdb keeps in-frame clones, though not all of them. The sample gives 25,000 to 30,000 clones, around three fifths of which show up once; around 1.6% is in the top ten. This CDR3 is built from 19 residues. J gave up 0 bases and V 3 bases, and 10 bases lay outside the gene matches. Per the germline V gene, CDR1 is SGHRS and CDR2 is YFSETQ. CD4+ naive, central memory, regulatory and stem cell-like memory cells were sorted via CD45RO/CCR7/CD25/CD127/CD95/CD27. About this clone itself: Its antigen is unidentified.

Sequencing input: Tregs from blood. The genes are TRBV5-1 and TRBJ2-4; 12 bases line up with TRBD1. The receptor was isolated from a woman aged 18-35 years with type 1 diabetes. CDR3: CASSSAGTGGSLAKNIQYF. CDR3 nucleotide sequence: TGCGCCAGCAGCTCTGCCGGGACAGGGGGCTCTTTAGCCAAAAACATTCAGTACTTC. The complete variable domain, with remaining parts taken from reference TRBV5-1 and TRBJ2-4, reads KAGVTQTPRYLIKTRGQQVTLSCSPISGHRSVSWYQQTPGQGLQFLFEYFSETQRNKGNFPGRFSGRQFSNSRSEMNVSTLELGDSALYLCASSSAGTGGSLAKNIQYFGAGTRLSVL.